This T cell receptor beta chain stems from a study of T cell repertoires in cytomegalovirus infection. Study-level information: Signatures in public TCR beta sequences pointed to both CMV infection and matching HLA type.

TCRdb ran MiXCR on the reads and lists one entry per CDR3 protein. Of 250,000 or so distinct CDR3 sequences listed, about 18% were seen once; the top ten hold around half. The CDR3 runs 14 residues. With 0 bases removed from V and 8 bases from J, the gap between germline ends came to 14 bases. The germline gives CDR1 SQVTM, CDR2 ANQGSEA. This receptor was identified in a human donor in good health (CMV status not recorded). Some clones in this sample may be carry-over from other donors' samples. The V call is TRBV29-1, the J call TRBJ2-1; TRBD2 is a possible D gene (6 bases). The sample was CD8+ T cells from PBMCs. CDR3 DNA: TGCAGCGTTGAAGAAGGAGGGGCCGGGTATGAGCAGTTCTTC. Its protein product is CSVEEGGAGYEQFF.